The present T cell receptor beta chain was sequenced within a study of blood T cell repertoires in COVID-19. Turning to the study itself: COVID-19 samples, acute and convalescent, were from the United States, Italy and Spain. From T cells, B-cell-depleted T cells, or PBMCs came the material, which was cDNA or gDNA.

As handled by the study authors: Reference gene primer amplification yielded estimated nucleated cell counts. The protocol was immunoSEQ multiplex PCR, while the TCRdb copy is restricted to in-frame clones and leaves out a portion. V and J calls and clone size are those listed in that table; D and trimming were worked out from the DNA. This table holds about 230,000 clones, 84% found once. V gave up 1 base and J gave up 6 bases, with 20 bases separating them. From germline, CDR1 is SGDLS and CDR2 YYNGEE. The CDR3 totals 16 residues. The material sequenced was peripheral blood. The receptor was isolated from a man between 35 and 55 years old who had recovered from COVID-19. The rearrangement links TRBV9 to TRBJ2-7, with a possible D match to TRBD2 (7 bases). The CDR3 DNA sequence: TGTGCCAGCAGCGTAAGGGTAGGGTCGGGGGGCTCCGAGCAGTACTTC. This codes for CASSVRVGSGGSEQYF.